This passage covers 31 T cell receptor beta chains from one sample sequenced in a study of PD-1 blockade in classical Hodgkin lymphoma. All patients experienced relapse after autologous stem cell transplantation, and brentuximab vedotin exposure was variable. TCRdb's copy holds only in-frame clones and misses some; the assay was immunoSEQ multiplex PCR. The table records some 60,000 clones, more than 90% of them present only once. This sample comprised peripheral blood mononuclear cells (PBMCs), obtained at baseline. These receptors all stem from a human donor with classical Hodgkin lymphoma.

V gene TRBV7-7 combines with J gene TRBJ2-1, with a possible D match to TRBD2 (6 bases). The CDR3 has 16 amino acids. V was cut by 5 bases and J by 0 bases, with 14 bases left in between. Germline CDR1 is SSHAT and CDR2 is FNYEAQ (reference sequence). Written as DNA, the CDR3 is TGTGCCAGCAGCCCAACAGCGGGTAGCTCCTACAATGAGCAGTTCTTC. It encodes CASSPTAGSSYNEQFF.

This clone has just one count. This rearrangement joins TRBV7-9 to TRBJ2-7, with 9 bases aligning to TRBD2. From germline, CDR1 is SEHNR and CDR2 FQNEAQ (reference sequence). V dropped 5 bases and J dropped 6; count of bases not matched to a gene: 8. The CDR3 covers 14 residues. The CDR3 DNA is TGTGCCAGCAGCGACTTAGCGGGAGTAGGCGAGCAGTACTTC. It encodes CASSDLAGVGEQYF.

This sequence joins TRBV27 and TRBJ2-7; 8 bases agree with TRBD1. The CDR3 totals 15 residues. Germline trimming cut 2 bases from V and 2 bases from J; bases unmatched to any gene: 5. Germline V gene lookup returns CDR1 MNHEY and CDR2 SMNVEV (reference sequence). CDR3 in amino acids: CASSLADRGAYEQYF. The CDR3 DNA sequence: TGTGCCAGCAGTTTAGCTGACAGGGGAGCCTACGAGCAGTACTTC.

This clone was observed once. The chain links TRBV5-6 to TRBJ1-2, with 8 nucleotides matching TRBD1. The germline CDR1 and CDR2 sequences are SGHDT and YYEEEE. This CDR3 has 16 residues. J was trimmed by 5 bases and V by 3 bases; bases with no gene match: 12. CDR3 nucleotide sequence: TGTGCCAGCAGCTCGCTCTGGGACAGGTCAGGGTATGGCTACACCTTC. Protein product: CASSSLWDRSGYGYTF.

The chain uses TRBV2 and TRBJ2-7; D possibly corresponds to TRBD1 (6 bases). Germline assignment: CDR1 SNHLY and CDR2 FYNNEI. Trimming took 6 bases from V and 4 from J, leaving 13 bases between them. The CDR3 consists of 13 residues. DNA for the CDR3: TGTGCCAGCAGCAAAACAGGGAAATACGAGCAGTACTTC. Protein: CASSKTGKYEQYF. The full variable domain, in which reference TRBV2 and TRBJ2-7 provide the parts outside the CDR3, is EPEVTQTPSHQVTQMGQEVILRCVPISNHLYFYWYRQILGQKVEFLVSFYNNEISEKSEIFDDQFSVERPDGSNFTLKIRSTKLEDSAMYFCASSKTGKYEQYFGPGTRLTVT.

The rearrangement uses TRBV10-3 and TRBJ2-1; 15 bases agree with TRBD2. CDR3 size: 17 residues. V shed 6 bases and J 6 bases; nucleotides not matched to a gene: 9. Germline V gene lookup returns CDR1 ENHRY and CDR2 SYGVKD. The CDR3, as DNA: TGTGCCATCAGCGAAAAGGGACTAGCGGGAGGAGGCAATGAGCAGTTCTTC. Protein: CAISEKGLAGGGNEQFF.

The J gene is TRBJ2-7, the V gene TRBV27, with TRBD1 identical over 10 bases. Germline-derived CDR1 and CDR2 are MNHEY and SMNVEV (reference sequence). V dropped 1 base and J dropped 3; count of bases not matched to a gene: 15. The CDR3 sequence is 19 residues long. CDR3 nucleotides: TGTGCCAGCAGTTTATTATCAGAGACCGGGACAGGGGACAACTACGAGCAGTACTTC. It translates to CASSLLSETGTGDNYEQYF.

The chain employs TRBV27 and TRBJ2-3, with D possibly TRBD2 on 5 matching bases. V lost 7 bases and J 13 bases, leaving 24 bases between the germline ends. This CDR3 has 14 amino acids. Germline-derived CDR1 and CDR2 are MNHEY and SMNVEV (reference sequence). DNA of the CDR3: TGTGCCAGCACCTCGTCCTACACCGGGGAGCCGAAGTATTTT. Translating it yields CASTSSYTGEPKYF.

The rearrangement joins TRBV14 to TRBJ2-5; a possible D gene is TRBD2 (6 bases). The V gene lost 3 bases and the J gene lost 0 bases, with 23 bases spanning the gap. The CDR3 consists of 19 residues. Germline V gives CDR1 SGHDN, CDR2 FVKESK. CDR3 sequence (DNA): TGTGCCAGCAGCCATCTCCCGGCTAGCGAGGAAAAGTACCAAGAGACCCAGTACTTC. It is translated as CASSHLPASEEKYQETQYF.

This clone was seen ten or more times. The CDR3 bases are TGTGCCAGTAATTCCTACAGGGTAGCCGGGGAGCTGTTTTTT. Translation gives CASNSYRVAGELFF. V is TRBV25-1 and J is TRBJ2-2; TRBD1 might be the D (6 bases). The CDR3 is 14 residues long. CDR1 is MGHDK and CDR2 is SYGVNS in the germline V gene. The ends were cut back, 9 bases at V and 6 bases at J, with 17 bases in the middle.

The chain has TRBV13 and TRBJ2-1, with unresolved D. Germline loops: CDR1 PRHDT, CDR2 FYEKMQ (reference sequence). The CDR3 spans 15 residues. Trimming left V 3 bases short and J 4 bases short, with 13 bases between. CDR3 loop: CASSFKVLPYNEQFF. The CDR3 DNA sequence: TGTGCCAGCAGCTTTAAGGTCCTCCCTTACAATGAGCAGTTCTTC. The entire variable domain, with the rest obtained from reference TRBV13 and TRBJ2-1, is as follows: AAGVIQSPRHLIKEKRETATLKCYPIPRHDTVYWYQQGPGQDPQFLISFYEKMQSDKGSIPDRFSAQQFSDYHSELNMSSLELGDSALYFCASSFKVLPYNEQFFGPGTRLTVL.

V and J are TRBV5-4 and TRBJ1-2, with TRBD1 matching over 10 bases. The CDR3 totals 13 residues. V trimming: 3 bases; J trimming: 8 bases; junction bases outside the gene matches: 4. Germline lookup yields CDR1 SGHNT and CDR2 YYREEE (reference sequence). CDR3 nucleotide sequence: TGTGCCAGCAGCTACGGGACAGGGGACGGCTACACCTTC. It encodes CASSYGTGDGYTF.

The chain uses TRBV29-1 and TRBJ1-2, with D hard to call. Germline V gene sequence: CDR1 SQVTM, CDR2 ANQGSEA. The CDR3 has 13 residues. V shed 6 bases and J shed 0 bases, with 11 bases lying between them. This CDR3 is CSVAPGANYGYTF. The CDR3, as DNA: TGCAGCGTCGCGCCCGGGGCTAACTATGGCTACACCTTC.

This sequence joins TRBV18 and TRBJ2-2; D not resolved. The CDR3 sequence is 13 residues long. Per germline, CDR1 KGHSH and CDR2 LQKENI. The V end was cut by 5 bases, the J end by 6 bases, with 10 bases between. The DNA for the CDR3 is TGTGCCAGCTCAGTCCGGGTACCCGGGGAGCTGTTTTTT. Translating it yields CASSVRVPGELFF. The full variable domain, in which reference TRBV18 and TRBJ2-2 provide the parts outside the CDR3, is NAGVMQNPRHLVRRRGQEARLRCSPMKGHSHVYWYRQLPEEGLKFMVYLQKENIIDESGMPKERFSAEFPKEGPSILRIQQVVRGDSAAYFCASSVRVPGELFFGEGSRLTVL.

The J gene is TRBJ2-4, the V gene TRBV18; no clear D gene. Looked up from germline, CDR1 is KGHSH and CDR2 is LQKENI. The ends were cut back, 0 bases at V and 4 bases at J, with 16 bases in the middle. CDR3 length: 17 residues. In DNA form, the CDR3 reads TGTGCCAGCTCACCACCAATGGCGACCCAACTGAAAAACATTCAGTACTTC. Its translation: CASSPPMATQLKNIQYF.

The chain has TRBV18 and TRBJ1-1, with TRBD1 identical over 9 bases. The V and J ends lost 6 bases and 1 base, in that order; junction bases with no gene match: 18. Germline V gives CDR1 KGHSH, CDR2 LQKENI. This CDR3 has 19 residues. This CDR3 is CASSLYTGTGLFSNTEAFF. CDR3 nucleotides: TGTGCCAGCTCTCTTTACACCGGGACAGGGCTTTTTTCGAACACTGAAGCTTTCTTT.

The chain is built from TRBV19 and TRBJ1-1; 8 bases are a match to TRBD1. The CDR3 is 17 residues long. Germline CDR1 LNHDA, CDR2 SQIVND (reference sequence). Losses at the gene ends were 5 bases for V and 0 bases for J; bases not matched to a gene: 11. As DNA, the CDR3 is TGTGCCAGTAGTTTTGGACAGGGCCCGCGGATGAACACTGAAGCTTTCTTT. Amino acid sequence: CASSFGQGPRMNTEAFF. Full variable domain (remainder filled in from reference TRBV19 and TRBJ1-1): DGGITQSPKYLFRKEGQNVTLSCEQNLNHDAMYWYRQDPGQGLRLIYYSQIVNDFQKGDIAEGYSVSREKKESFPLTVTSAQKNPTAFYLCASSFGQGPRMNTEAFFGQGTRLTVV.

The table lists this clone with a count of one. The CDR3 sequence is CASSQWTGSGGNQPQHF. The CDR3 DNA is TGTGCCAGCAGTCAGTGGACAGGGAGTGGTGGCAATCAGCCCCAGCATTTT. The genes are TRBV28 and TRBJ1-5; 8 positions match TRBD1. Germline values: CDR1 MDHEN, CDR2 SYDVKM. Trimming at V came to 5 bases and at J to 2 bases, leaving 11 bases not matched to a gene. CDR3 size: 17 residues.

The V and J genes are TRBV7-2 and TRBJ1-1, with 7 positions matching TRBD1. V lost 7 bases to trimming and J lost 0 bases; unmatched junction nucleotides: 20. There are 19 residues in the CDR3. Germline V gene data show CDR1 as SGHTA and CDR2 as FQGNSA. This CDR3 reads CASTSRARDSLEMNTEAFF. CDR3 DNA sequence: TGTGCCAGCACTTCTAGAGCCCGGGACAGCTTAGAAATGAACACTGAAGCTTTCTTT.

This clone showed up just once. The genes are TRBV19 and TRBJ1-5; 7 bases line up with TRBD1. The J segment lost 1 base and the V segment lost 5 bases, leaving 26 bases of the junction unmatched. The CDR3 loop spans 22 amino acids. Germline V gives CDR1 LNHDA, CDR2 SQIVND (reference sequence). Here the CDR3 DNA reads TGTGCCAGTAGTGGATCAAGGACAGGTATGTCGACTGTTTGGTGGAGCAATCAGCCCCAGCATTTT. Its protein is CASSGSRTGMSTVWWSNQPQHF.

This rearrangement joins TRBV28 to TRBJ2-1, with D maybe TRBD2 (6 bases). Germline CDR1 reads MDHEN; CDR2 reads SYDVKM. The CDR3 contains 16 residues. The germline V and J ends were trimmed by 6 bases and 7 bases, with 22 bases remaining between them. The CDR3 bases are TGTGCCAGCAGGGTGAGAAGTTTGGCTAGCGAAAATGAGCAGTTCTTC. Translation gives CASRVRSLASENEQFF.

The V and J genes are TRBV5-1 and TRBJ2-7, with D possibly TRBD2 on 5 matching bases. Trimming took 4 bases from V and 2 from J, leaving 16 bases between them. CDR1 and CDR2 (germline): SGHRS, YFSETQ. The CDR3 is made up of 15 amino acids. The CDR3 DNA reads TGCGCCAGCAGCGAGCGGACGGCGGACCCCTACGAGCAGTACTTC. Its protein is CASSERTADPYEQYF.

The chain uses TRBV7-9 and TRBJ2-7; D unclear. The CDR3 length is 13 residues. In germline, CDR1 is SEHNR, CDR2 FQNEAQ (reference sequence). V lost 5 bases to trimming and J lost 3 bases, with 11 bases between them. CDR3 amino acids: CASSRVDFYEQYF. CDR3 nucleotide sequence: TGTGCCAGCAGCCGTGTCGATTTCTACGAGCAGTACTTC.

The J gene is TRBJ2-1, the V gene TRBV2; 7 nucleotides line up with TRBD1. Germline loops: CDR1 SNHLY, CDR2 FYNNEI. V shed 6 bases and J 6 bases; nucleotides not matched to a gene: 14. The CDR3 runs to 16 residues. CDR3 in amino acids: CASRETSSTGFNEQFF. In nucleotides, the CDR3 is TGTGCCAGCAGGGAAACCTCCTCGACAGGGTTCAATGAGCAGTTCTTC.

V usage is TRBV27 and J usage is TRBJ1-2; D gene ambiguous. The ends were cut back, 8 bases at V and 0 bases at J, with 13 bases in the middle. This CDR3 comprises 14 residues. Germline V CDR1 and CDR2: MNHEY, SMNVEV (reference sequence). The DNA for the CDR3 is TGTGCCAGCGGGGAGCAGAGAACTAACTATGGCTACACCTTC. Protein sequence: CASGEQRTNYGYTF.

The chain couples TRBV2 to TRBJ2-3; unclear D gene. Germline V gene data show CDR1 as SNHLY and CDR2 as FYNNEI. This CDR3 comprises 13 residues. The V and J ends lost 0 bases and 8 bases respectively, with 9 bases between them. The CDR3 spells CASSEAGSVTQYF. DNA for the CDR3: TGTGCCAGCAGTGAAGCCGGGTCCGTTACGCAGTATTTT.

This rearrangement joins TRBV30 to TRBJ2-3, with D possibly being TRBD2 (5 bases). The germline V gene has CDR1 GTSNPN and CDR2 SVGIG (reference sequence). CDR3 size: 16 residues. V gave up 7 bases and J gave up 1 base, with 21 bases separating them. DNA of the CDR3: TGTGCCTTAAACCCGTACCGGGAAGGTGGCACAGATACGCAGTATTTT. Translating gives CALNPYREGGTDTQYF.

The rearrangement links TRBV7-2 to TRBJ2-5, with unresolved D. V dropped 2 bases and J dropped 4 bases, with 2 bases sitting between them. The CDR3 consists of 11 residues. Germline loops: CDR1 SGHTA, CDR2 FQGNSA. The CDR3 reads CASSLLETQYF. CDR3 sequence (DNA): TGTGCCAGCAGCTTACTAGAGACCCAGTACTTC.

The J gene is TRBJ1-5, the V gene TRBV6-6; D is uncertain. V was cut by 6 bases and J by 1 base, with 4 bases left in between. The CDR3 sequence is 12 residues long. Germline V gene sequence: CDR1 MNHNY, CDR2 SVGAGI (reference sequence). The CDR3 nucleotides are TGTGCCAGCAGGGAGAGCAATCAGCCCCAGCATTTT. Translating gives CASRESNQPQHF.

The chain uses TRBV7-3 and TRBJ2-1; 13 bases are shared with TRBD2. Germline loops: CDR1 SGHTA, CDR2 FQGTGA. The trim removed 5 bases at V and 8 bases at J, leaving 12 bases unmatched. The CDR3 runs 17 residues. The chain's CDR3 is CASSPGPLAGGIHEQFF. As DNA, the CDR3 is TGTGCCAGCAGCCCCGGGCCACTAGCGGGAGGGATCCATGAGCAGTTCTTC.

This clone has a handful of counts. The same CDR3 can be traced to other DNA sequences in this sample. The chain couples TRBV27 to TRBJ2-5, with 10 positions matching TRBD2. Losses at the gene ends were 3 bases for V and 5 bases for J; bases not matched to a gene: 3. From germline, CDR1 is MNHEY and CDR2 SMNVEV (reference sequence). This CDR3 spans 14 amino acids. The CDR3: CASSFQREGETQYF. In DNA form, the CDR3 reads TGTGCCAGCAGTTTTCAGCGGGAGGGGGAGACCCAGTACTTC.